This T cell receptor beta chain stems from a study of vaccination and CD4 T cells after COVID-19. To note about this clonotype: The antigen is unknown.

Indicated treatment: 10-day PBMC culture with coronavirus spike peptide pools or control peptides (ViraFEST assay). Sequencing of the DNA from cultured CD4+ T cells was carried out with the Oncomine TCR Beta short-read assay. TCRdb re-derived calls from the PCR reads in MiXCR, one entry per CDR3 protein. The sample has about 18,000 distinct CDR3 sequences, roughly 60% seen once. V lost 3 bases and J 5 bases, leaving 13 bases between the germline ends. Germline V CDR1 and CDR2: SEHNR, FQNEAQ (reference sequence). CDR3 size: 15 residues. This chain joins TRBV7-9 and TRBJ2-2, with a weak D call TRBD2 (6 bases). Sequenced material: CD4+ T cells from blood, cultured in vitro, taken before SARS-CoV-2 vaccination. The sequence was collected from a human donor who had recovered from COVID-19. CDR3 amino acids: CASSLGLPLTGELFF. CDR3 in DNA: TGTGCCAGCAGCTTGGGACTCCCTTTGACCGGGGAGCTGTTTTTT.